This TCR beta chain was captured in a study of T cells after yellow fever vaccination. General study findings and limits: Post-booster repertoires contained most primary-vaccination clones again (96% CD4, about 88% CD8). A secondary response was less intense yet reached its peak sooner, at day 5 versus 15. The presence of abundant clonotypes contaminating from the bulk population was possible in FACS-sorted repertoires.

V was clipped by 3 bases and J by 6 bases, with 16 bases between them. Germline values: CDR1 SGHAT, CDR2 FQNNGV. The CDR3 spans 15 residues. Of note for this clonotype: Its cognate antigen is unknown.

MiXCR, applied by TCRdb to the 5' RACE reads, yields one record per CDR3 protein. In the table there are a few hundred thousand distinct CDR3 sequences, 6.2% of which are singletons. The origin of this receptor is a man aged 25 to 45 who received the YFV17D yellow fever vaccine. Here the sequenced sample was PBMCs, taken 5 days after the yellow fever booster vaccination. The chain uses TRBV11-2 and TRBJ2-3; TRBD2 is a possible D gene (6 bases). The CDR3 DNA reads TGTGCCAGCAGCTTTAGCGGTTCCCCCTGGGATACGCAGTATTTT. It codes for CASSFSGSPWDTQYF.